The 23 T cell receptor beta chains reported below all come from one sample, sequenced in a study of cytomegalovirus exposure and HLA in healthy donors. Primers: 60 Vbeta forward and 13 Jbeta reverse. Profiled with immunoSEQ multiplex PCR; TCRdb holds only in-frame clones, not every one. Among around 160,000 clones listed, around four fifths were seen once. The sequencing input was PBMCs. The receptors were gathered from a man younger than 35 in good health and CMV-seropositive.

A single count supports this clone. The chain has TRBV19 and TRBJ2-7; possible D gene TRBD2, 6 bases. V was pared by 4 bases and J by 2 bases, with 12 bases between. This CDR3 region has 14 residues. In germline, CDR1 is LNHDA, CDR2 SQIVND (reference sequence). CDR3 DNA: TGTGCCAGTAGTAGGATGGGGGAGGCCTACGAGCAGTACTTC. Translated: CASSRMGEAYEQYF.

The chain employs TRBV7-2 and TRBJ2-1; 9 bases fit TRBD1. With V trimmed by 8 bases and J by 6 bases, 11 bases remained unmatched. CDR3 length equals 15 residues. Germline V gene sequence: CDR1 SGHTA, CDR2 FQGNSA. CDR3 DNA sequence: TGTGCCAGCGACCCCTATGGACAGGGGATCAATGAGCAGTTCTTC. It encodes CASDPYGQGINEQFF.

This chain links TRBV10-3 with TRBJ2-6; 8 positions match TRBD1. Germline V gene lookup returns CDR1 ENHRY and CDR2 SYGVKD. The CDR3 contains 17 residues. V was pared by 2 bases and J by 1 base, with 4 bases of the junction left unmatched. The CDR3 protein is CAISEGTGPSGANVLTF. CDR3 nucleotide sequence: TGTGCCATCAGTGAGGGGACAGGCCCTTCTGGGGCCAACGTCCTGACTTTC.

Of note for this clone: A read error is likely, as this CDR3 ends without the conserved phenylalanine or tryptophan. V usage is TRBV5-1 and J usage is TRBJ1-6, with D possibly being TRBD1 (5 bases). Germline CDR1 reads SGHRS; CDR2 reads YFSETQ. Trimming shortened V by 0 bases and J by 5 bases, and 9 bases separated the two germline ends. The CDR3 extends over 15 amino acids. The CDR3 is CASSLGWGHNSPLHL. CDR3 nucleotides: TGCGCCAGCAGCTTGGGTTGGGGCCATAATTCACCCCTCCACCTT.

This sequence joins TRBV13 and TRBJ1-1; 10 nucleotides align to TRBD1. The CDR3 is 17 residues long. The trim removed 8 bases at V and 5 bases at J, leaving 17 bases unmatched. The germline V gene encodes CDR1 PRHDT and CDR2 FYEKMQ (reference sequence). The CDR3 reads CASVHSTGGLVRTEAFF. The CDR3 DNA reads TGTGCCAGCGTACACTCGACAGGGGGCTTGGTGAGGACTGAAGCTTTCTTT.

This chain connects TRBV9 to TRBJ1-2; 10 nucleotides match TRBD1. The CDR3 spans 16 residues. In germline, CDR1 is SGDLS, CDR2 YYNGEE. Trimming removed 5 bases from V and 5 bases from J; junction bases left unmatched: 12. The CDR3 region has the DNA TGTGCCAGCAGGGATTCAGGCCGGGACAGGGGATATGGCTACACCTTC. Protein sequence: CASRDSGRDRGYGYTF.

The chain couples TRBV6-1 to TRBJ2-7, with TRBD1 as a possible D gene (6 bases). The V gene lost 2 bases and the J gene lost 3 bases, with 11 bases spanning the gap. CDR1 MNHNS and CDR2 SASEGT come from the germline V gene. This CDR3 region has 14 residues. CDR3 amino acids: CASSETGLNYEQYF. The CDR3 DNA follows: TGTGCCAGCAGTGAAACAGGGCTTAACTACGAGCAGTACTTC.

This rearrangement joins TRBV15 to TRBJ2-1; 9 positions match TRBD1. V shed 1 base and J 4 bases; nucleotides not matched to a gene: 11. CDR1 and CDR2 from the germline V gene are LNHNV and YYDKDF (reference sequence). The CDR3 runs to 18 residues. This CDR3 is CATSRGPADRGRYNEQFF. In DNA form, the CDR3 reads TGTGCCACCAGCAGAGGCCCCGCGGACAGGGGCCGATACAATGAGCAGTTCTTC.

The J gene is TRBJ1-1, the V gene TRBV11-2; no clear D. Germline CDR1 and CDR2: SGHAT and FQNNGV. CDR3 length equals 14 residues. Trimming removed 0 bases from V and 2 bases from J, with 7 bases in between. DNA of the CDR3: TGTGCCAGCAGCTTAGATCTTACTAACACTGAAGCTTTCTTT. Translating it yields CASSLDLTNTEAFF.

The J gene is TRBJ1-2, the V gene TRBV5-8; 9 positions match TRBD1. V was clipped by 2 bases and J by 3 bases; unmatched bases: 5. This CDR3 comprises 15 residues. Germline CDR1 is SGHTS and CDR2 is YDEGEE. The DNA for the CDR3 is TGTGCCAGCAGCTTTCCGACAGGGGGGGACTATGGCTACACCTTC. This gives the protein CASSFPTGGDYGYTF.

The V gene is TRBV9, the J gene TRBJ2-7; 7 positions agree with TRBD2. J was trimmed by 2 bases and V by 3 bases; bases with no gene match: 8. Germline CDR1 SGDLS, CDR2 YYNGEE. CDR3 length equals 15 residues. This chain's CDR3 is CASSARRAGAYEQYF. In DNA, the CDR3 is TGTGCCAGCAGCGCCCGCAGGGCGGGGGCCTACGAGCAGTACTTC.

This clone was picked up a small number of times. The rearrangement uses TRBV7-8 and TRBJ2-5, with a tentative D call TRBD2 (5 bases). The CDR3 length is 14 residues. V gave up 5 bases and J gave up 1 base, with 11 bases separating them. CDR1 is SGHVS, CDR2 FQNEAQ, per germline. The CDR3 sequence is CASSPSEGQETQYF. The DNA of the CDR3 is TGTGCCAGCAGCCCCTCCGAGGGCCAAGAGACCCAGTACTTC.

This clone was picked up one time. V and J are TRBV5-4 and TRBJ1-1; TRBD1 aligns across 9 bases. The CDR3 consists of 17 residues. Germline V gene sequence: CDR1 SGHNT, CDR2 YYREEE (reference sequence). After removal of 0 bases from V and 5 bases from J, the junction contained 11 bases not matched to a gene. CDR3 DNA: TGTGCCAGCAGCTTGGGCCCCATTGGACAGGGGAGAACTGAAGCTTTCTTT. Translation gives CASSLGPIGQGRTEAFF.

CDR3 amino acids: CASRSGGALEQFF. The DNA for the CDR3 is TGTGCCAGCAGAAGCGGTGGTGCCCTAGAGCAGTTCTTC. The chain links TRBV7-9 to TRBJ2-1; TRBD2 might be the D (5 bases). CDR1 is SEHNR and CDR2 is FQNEAQ in the germline V gene (reference sequence). This CDR3 region has 13 residues. V lost 6 bases and J lost 10, with 16 bases in between.

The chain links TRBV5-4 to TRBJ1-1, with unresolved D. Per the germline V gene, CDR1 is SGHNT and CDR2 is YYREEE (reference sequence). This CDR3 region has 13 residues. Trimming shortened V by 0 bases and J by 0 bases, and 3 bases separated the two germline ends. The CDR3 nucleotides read TGTGCCAGCAGCTTGGCGGTGAACACTGAAGCTTTCTTT. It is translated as CASSLAVNTEAFF.

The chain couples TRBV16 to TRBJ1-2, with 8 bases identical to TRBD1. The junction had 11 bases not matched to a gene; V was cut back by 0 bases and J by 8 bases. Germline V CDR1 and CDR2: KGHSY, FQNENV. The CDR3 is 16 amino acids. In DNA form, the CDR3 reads TGTGCCAGCAGCCAATCGACAATGGCAGGGGGCGAGGGCTACACCTTC. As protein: CASSQSTMAGGEGYTF.

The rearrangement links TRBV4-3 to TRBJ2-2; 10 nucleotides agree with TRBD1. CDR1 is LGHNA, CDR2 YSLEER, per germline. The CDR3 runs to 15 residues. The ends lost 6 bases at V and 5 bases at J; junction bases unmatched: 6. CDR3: CASSDWTGGTGELFF. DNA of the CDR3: TGCGCCAGCAGTGACTGGACAGGGGGGACCGGGGAGCTGTTTTTT.

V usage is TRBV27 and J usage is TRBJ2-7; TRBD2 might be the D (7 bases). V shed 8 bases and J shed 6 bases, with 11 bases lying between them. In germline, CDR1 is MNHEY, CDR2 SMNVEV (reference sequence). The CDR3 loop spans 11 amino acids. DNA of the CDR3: TGTGCCAGCGTAGGGGGGGCCGAGCAGTACTTC. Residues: CASVGGAEQYF.

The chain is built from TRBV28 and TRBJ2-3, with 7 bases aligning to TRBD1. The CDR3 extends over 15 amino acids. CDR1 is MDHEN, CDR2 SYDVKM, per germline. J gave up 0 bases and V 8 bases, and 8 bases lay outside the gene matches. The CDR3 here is CASGAEGASTDTQYF. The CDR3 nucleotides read TGTGCCAGCGGCGCTGAGGGGGCAAGCACAGATACGCAGTATTTT.

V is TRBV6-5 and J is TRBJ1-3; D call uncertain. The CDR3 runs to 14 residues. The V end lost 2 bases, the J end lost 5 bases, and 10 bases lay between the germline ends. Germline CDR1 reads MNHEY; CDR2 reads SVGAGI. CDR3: CASSYDGSRNTIYF. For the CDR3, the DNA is TGTGCCAGCAGTTACGACGGGAGCCGAAACACCATATATTTT.

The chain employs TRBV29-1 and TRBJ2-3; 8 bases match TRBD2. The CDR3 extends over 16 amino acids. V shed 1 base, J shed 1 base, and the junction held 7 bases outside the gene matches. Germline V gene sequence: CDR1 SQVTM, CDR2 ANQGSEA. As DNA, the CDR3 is TGCAGCGTTGAAGTCCGACCGACTAGCGGCACAGATACGCAGTATTTT. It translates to CSVEVRPTSGTDTQYF.

The CDR3: CASSESGGGYEQYF. CDR3 nucleotide sequence: TGCGCCAGCAGTGAGTCGGGAGGGGGCTACGAGCAGTACTTC. The V and J genes are TRBV10-2 and TRBJ2-7, with a possible D match to TRBD2 (7 bases). This CDR3 has 14 amino acids. Trimming left V 0 bases short and J 3 bases short, with 9 bases between. Germline V CDR1 and CDR2: WSHSY, SAAADI.

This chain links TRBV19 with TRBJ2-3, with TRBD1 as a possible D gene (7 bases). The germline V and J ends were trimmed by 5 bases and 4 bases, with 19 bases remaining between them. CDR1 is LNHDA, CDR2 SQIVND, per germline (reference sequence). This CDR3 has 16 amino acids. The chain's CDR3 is CASSSRRGGGPDTQYF. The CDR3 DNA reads TGTGCCAGTAGTTCCCGGAGAGGAGGGGGCCCAGATACGCAGTATTTT. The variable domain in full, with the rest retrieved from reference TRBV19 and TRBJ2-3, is DGGITQSPKYLFRKEGQNVTLSCEQNLNHDAMYWYRQDPGQGLRLIYYSQIVNDFQKGDIAEGYSVSREKKESFPLTVTSAQKNPTAFYLCASSSRRGGGPDTQYFGPGTRLTVL.